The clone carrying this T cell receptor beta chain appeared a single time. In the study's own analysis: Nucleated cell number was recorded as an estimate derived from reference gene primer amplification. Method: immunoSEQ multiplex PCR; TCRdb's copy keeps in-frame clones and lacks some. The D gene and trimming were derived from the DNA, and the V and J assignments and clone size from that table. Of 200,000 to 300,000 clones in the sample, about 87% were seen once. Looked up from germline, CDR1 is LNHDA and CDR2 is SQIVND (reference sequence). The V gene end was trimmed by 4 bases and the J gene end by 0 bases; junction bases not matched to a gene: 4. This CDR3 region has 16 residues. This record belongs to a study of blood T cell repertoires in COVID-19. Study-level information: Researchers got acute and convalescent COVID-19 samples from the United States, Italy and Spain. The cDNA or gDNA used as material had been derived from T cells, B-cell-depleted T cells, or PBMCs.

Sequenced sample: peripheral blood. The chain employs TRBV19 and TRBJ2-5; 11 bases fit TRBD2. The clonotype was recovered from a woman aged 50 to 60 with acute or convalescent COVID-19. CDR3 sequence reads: CASSTRLAGYQETQYF. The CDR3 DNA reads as TGTGCCAGTAGTACCCGACTAGCGGGATACCAAGAGACCCAGTACTTC.